The source of this T cell receptor beta chain is a study of spatial heterogeneity in lung cancer. Overall study context: There were, on average, more than ten raw-read appearances for each unique TCR and UMI combination.

The CDR3 contains 15 residues. Looked up from germline, CDR1 is MNHEY and CDR2 is SMNVEV (reference sequence). The junction had 4 bases not matched to a gene; V was cut back by 7 bases and J by 0 bases. One entry per CDR3 protein results from TCRdb running MiXCR on the 5' RACE reads. Of roughly 3,600 distinct CDR3 sequences in the sample, roughly 5.3% were seen once. This clonotype qualifies as medium-sized (0.01 to 0.1%). Its specificity is unknown. Noted time point: sample taken at primary tumor resection. Whole RNA was taken from tumor, nontumor lung or frozen PBMC; it was then sequenced unsorted. Whole-study results and caveats: One measure, the expanded intratumoral alpha and beta TCR count, tracked tumor mutation counts.

Sequenced here: lung tumor tissue, sampled at surgery. The origin of this receptor is a female donor with early-stage non-small cell lung cancer. The chain uses TRBV27 and TRBJ2-2, with 8 bases aligning to TRBD2. The CDR3 spells CASIPGGANTGELFF. The CDR3 nucleotides are TGTGCCAGCATCCCGGGAGGGGCGAACACCGGGGAGCTGTTTTTT.